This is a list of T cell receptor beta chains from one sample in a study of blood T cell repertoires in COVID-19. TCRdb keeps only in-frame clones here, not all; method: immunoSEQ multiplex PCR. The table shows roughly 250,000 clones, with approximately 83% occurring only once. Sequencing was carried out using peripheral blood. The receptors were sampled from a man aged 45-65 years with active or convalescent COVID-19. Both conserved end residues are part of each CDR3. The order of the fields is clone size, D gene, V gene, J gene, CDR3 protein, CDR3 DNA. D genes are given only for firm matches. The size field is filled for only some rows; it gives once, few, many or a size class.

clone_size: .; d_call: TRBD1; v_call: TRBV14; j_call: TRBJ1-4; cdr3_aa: CASSLTGATNEKLFF; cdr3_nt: TGTGCCAGCAGCCTAACAGGGGCAACTAATGAAAAACTGTTTTTT
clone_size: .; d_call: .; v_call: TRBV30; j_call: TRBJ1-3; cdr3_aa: CAWSVIATRSGNTIYF; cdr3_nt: TGTGCCTGGAGTGTAATTGCCACTCGCTCTGGAAACACCATATATTTT
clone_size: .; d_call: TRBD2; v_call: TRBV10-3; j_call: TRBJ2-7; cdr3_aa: CAIRMGLAGGRESYEQYF; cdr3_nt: TGTGCCATCAGGATGGGACTAGCGGGGGGGCGAGAATCCTACGAGCAGTACTTC
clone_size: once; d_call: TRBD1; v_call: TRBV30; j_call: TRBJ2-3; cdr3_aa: CAWNLLDRGAGDTQYF; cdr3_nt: TGTGCCTGGAACCTTCTTGACAGGGGGGCAGGAGATACGCAGTATTTT
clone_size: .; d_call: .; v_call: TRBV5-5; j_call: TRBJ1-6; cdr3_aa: CASSLRGVGFINSPLHF; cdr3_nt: TGTGCCAGCAGCTTACGGGGTGTGGGTTTTATTAATTCACCCCTCCACTTT
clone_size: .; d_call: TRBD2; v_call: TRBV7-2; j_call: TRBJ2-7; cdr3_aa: CASTVSGGAYEQYF; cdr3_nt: TGTGCCAGCACTGTTAGCGGGGGGGCCTACGAGCAGTACTTC
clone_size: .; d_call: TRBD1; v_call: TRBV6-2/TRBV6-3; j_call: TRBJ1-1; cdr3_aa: CASSYAQGGGLNTEAFF; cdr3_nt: TGTGCCAGCAGTTACGCACAGGGGGGGGGACTGAACACTGAAGCTTTCTTT
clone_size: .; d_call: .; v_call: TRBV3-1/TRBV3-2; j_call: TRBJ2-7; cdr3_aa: CASSQGSSEQYF; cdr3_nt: TGTGCCAGCAGCCAAGGTAGTAGCGAGCAGTACTTC
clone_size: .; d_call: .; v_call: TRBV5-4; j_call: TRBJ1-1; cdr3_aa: CASSRRLPNTEAFF; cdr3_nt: TGTGCCAGCAGCCGGAGGTTACCGAACACTGAAGCTTTCTTT
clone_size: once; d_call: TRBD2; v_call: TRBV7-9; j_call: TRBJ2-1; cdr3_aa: CASSRGTSGAGEQFF; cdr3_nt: TGTGCCAGCAGCAGAGGGACTAGCGGGGCGGGTGAGCAGTTCTTC
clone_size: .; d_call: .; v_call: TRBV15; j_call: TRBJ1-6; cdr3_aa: CATSRPYRAISYNSPLHF; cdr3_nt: TGTGCCACCAGCAGACCCTACAGGGCTATCTCCTATAATTCACCCCTCCACTTT
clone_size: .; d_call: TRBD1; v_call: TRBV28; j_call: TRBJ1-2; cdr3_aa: CASSLVPGQLSHGYTF; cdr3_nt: TGTGCCAGCAGTTTGGTCCCGGGACAGTTGTCGCATGGCTACACCTTC
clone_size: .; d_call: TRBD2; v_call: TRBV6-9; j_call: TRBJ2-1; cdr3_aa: CASSILAGGRSEQFF; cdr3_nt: TGTGCCAGCAGTATACTAGCGGGGGGGCGGTCTGAGCAGTTCTTC
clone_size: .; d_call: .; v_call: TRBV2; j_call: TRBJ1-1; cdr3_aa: CASRPRNEAFF; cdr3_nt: TGTGCCAGCAGGCCGAGGAATGAAGCTTTCTTT
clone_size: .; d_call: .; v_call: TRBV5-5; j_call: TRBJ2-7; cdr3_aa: CASSLEGVYEQYF; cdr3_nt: TGTGCCAGCAGCCTGGAGGGGGTCTACGAGCAGTACTTC
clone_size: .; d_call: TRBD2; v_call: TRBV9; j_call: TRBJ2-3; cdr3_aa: CASSPQSGGAADTQYF; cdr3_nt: TGTGCCAGCAGCCCCCAGAGCGGGGGGGCCGCAGATACGCAGTATTTT
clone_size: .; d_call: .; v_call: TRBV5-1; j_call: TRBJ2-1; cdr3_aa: CASSWAGLTGEEQFF; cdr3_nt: TGCGCCAGCAGCTGGGCGGGCTTAACAGGGGAGGAACAGTTCTTC
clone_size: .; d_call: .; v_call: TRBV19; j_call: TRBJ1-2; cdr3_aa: CASSPGTSPNYGYTF; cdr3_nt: TGTGCCAGTAGCCCGGGAACCAGCCCTAACTATGGCTACACCTTC
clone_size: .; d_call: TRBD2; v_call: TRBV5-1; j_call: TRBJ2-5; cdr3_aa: CASSLSAGEETQYF; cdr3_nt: TGCGCCAGCAGCTTGTCGGCGGGGGAAGAGACCCAGTACTTC
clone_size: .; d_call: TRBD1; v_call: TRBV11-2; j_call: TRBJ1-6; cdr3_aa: CASSPRDRNSPLHF; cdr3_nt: TGTGCCAGCAGCCCGCGGGACAGAAATTCACCCCTCCACTTT
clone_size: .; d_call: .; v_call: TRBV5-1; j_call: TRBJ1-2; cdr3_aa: CASSSPPRVAYTF; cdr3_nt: TGCGCCAGCAGCTCCCCGCCCAGGGTGGCCTACACCTTC
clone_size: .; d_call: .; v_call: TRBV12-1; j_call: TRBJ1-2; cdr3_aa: CASSSDRACGYTF; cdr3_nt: TGTGCCAGCAGCTCGGACAGGGCGTGTGGCTACACCTTC
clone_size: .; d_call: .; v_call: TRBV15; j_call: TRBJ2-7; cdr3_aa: CATSIDRYSYEQYF; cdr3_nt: TGTGCCACCAGCATCGACAGGTATTCCTACGAGCAGTACTTC
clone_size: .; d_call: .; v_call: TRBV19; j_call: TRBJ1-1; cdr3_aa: CASSIGARREAFF; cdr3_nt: TGTGCCAGTAGTATTGGGGCCAGACGTGAAGCTTTCTTT
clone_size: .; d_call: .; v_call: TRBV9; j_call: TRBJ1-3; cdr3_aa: CASSVALTGHYSGNTIYF; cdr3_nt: TGTGCCAGCAGCGTAGCTCTCACGGGACACTACTCTGGAAACACCATATATTTT
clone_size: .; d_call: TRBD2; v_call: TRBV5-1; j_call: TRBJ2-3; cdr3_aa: CASTGTSGGYTQYF; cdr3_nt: TGCGCCAGCACGGGGACTAGCGGGGGGTATACGCAGTATTTT
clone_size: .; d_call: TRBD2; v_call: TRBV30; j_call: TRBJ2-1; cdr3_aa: CAWSVPTSGGAGEQFF; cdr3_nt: TGTGCCTGGAGTGTACCGACTAGCGGGGGGGCTGGTGAGCAGTTCTTC
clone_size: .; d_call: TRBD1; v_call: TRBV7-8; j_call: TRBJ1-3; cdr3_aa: CASSPPGQMRNTIYF; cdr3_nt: TGTGCCAGCAGCCCTCCGGGACAGATGAGAAACACCATATATTTT
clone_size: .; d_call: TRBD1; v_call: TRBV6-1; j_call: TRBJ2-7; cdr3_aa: CASSAMGAGTGAYEQYF; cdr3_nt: TGTGCCAGCAGTGCCATGGGGGCAGGGACAGGAGCCTACGAGCAGTACTTC
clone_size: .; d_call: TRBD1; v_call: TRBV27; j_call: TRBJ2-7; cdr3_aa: CASSLAAGTGVYEQYF; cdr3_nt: TGTGCCAGCAGTTTAGCCGCGGGGACAGGGGTTTACGAGCAGTACTTC
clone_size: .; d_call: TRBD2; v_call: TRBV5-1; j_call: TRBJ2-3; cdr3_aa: CASSLQLAENTDTQYF; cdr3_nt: TGCGCCAGCAGCTTGCAACTAGCGGAGAACACAGATACGCAGTATTTT
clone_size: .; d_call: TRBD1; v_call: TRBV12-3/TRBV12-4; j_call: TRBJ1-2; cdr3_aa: CASSTDRGYGYTF; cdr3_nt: TGTGCCAGCAGTACTGACAGGGGCTATGGCTACACCTTC
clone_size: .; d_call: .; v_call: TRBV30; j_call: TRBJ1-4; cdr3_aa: CAWGQNEKLFF; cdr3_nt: TGTGCCTGGGGACAGAATGAAAAACTGTTTTTT
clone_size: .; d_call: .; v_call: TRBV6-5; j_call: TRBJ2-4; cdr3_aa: CASSRGGDGNIQYF; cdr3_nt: TGTGCCAGCAGCCGAGGGGGGGACGGAAACATTCAGTACTTC
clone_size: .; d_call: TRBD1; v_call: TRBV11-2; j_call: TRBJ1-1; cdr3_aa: CASSSGTGTGTEAFF; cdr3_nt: TGTGCCAGCAGCTCGGGGACAGGGACGGGCACTGAAGCTTTCTTT
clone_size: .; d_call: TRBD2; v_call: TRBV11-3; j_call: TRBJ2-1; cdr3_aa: CASSLDGGTSPPEQFF; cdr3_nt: TGTGCCAGCAGCTTAGATGGCGGGACTAGTCCGCCTGAGCAGTTCTTC
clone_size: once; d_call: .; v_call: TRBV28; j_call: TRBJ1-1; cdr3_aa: CASSFRPQLEAFF; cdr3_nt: TGTGCCAGCAGTTTTCGGCCCCAACTAGAAGCTTTCTTT
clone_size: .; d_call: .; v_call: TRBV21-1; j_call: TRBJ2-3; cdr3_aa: CASSTTASGLAGRTDTQYF; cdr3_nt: TGTGCCAGCAGCACCACGGCGTCCGGACTAGCGGGGAGAACAGATACGCAGTATTTT
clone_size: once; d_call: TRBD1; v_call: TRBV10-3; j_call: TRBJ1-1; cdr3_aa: CAISRDGTVAEAFF; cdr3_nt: TGTGCCATCAGTAGGGACGGGACAGTAGCTGAAGCTTTCTTT
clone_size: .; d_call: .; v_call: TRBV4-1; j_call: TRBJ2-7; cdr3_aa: CASSQVITEKQYF; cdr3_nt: TGCGCCAGCAGCCAAGTGATAACGGAGAAGCAGTACTTC
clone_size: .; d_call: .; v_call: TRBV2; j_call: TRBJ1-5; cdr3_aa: CASSVGPEAPQHF; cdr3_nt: TGTGCCAGCAGTGTGGGGCCAGAGGCGCCCCAGCATTTT
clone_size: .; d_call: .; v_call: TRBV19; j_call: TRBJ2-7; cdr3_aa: CASSASSYEQYF; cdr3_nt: TGTGCCAGTAGTGCCAGTTCCTACGAGCAGTACTTC
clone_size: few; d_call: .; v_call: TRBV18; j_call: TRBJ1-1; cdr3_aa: CASSQREGPRGAFF; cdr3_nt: TGTGCCAGCTCCCAAAGAGAGGGGCCCCGGGGGGCTTTCTTT
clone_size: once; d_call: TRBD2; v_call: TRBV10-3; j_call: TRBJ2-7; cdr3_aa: CAIRTSGGEQYF; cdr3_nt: TGTGCCATCAGGACTAGCGGGGGCGAGCAGTACTTC
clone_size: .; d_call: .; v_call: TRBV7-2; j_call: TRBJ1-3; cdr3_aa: CASSPSSGNTIYF; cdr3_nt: TGTGCCAGCAGCCCCTCTTCTGGAAACACCATATATTTT
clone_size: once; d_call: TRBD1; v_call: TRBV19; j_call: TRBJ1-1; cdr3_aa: CASNPGQGSEAFF; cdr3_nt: TGTGCCAGTAATCCGGGACAGGGGTCTGAAGCTTTCTTT
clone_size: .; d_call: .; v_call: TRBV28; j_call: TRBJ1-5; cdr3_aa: CASNSYRVSNQPQHF; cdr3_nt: TGTGCCAGCAATTCCTACAGGGTAAGCAATCAGCCCCAGCATTTT